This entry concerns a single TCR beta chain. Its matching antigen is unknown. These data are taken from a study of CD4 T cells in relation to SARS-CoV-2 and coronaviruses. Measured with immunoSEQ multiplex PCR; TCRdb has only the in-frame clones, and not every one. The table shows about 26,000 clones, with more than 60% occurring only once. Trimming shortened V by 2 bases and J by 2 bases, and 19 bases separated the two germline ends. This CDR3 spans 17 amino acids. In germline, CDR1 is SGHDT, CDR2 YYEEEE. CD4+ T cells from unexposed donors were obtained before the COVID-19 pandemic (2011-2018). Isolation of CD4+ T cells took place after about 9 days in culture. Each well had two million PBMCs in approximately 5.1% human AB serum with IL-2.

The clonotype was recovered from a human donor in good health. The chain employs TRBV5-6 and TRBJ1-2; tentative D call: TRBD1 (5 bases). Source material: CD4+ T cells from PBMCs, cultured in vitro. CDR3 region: CASSFQVPRGLNYGYTF. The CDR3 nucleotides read TGTGCCAGCAGCTTTCAAGTCCCAAGGGGCCTAAACTATGGCTACACCTTC.